This T cell receptor (beta chain) was captured by sequencing in a study of cytomegalovirus exposure and HLA in healthy donors. With 60 Vbeta and 13 Jbeta primers, the PCR was carried out. Some clones are missing from TCRdb's copy, which holds only in-frame ones; the method was immunoSEQ multiplex PCR. Of about 91,000 clones in the sample, roughly 86% are singletons; the top ten hold about 8.6%. This CDR3 region has 14 residues. CDR1 MDHEN and CDR2 SYDVKM come from the germline V gene. V was pared by 5 bases and J by 6 bases, with 7 bases of the junction left unmatched. As concerns this clone: Its target is unknown.

Study results and caveats: For presence/absence analyses, sequencing depth was assumed to be roughly uniform across donors. In a later analysis, HLA-associated TCR beta chains were more clonally expanded than equally common others. The study listed under 200 cytomegalovirus-associated TCR beta chains. TCR beta sequences numbering around 15,000 were associated with HLA alleles at 0.05 false discovery rate in a later analysis.

The sequence was obtained from a man aged 25 to 40 in good health and CMV-seropositive. The gene calls are TRBV28 and TRBJ1-5; 7 bases agree with TRBD1. Sequencing input: PBMCs. CDR3 DNA: TGTGCCAGCAGTCGTGACAGGGTAGGTCAGCCCCAGCATTTT. Amino acid sequence: CASSRDRVGQPQHF.